Described below is a single TCR beta chain sequence and its context. Losses at the gene ends were 6 bases for V and 8 bases for J; bases not matched to a gene: 10. Germline V lookup: CDR1 MDHEN, CDR2 SYDVKM. This CDR3 has 14 amino acids. Authors' processing steps: Estimated nucleated cell counts came from reference gene primer amplification. Using immunoSEQ multiplex PCR, the repertoire was profiled, and TCRdb retains in-frame clones only, with some absent. V, J and clone size are those of that table, while D and trimming were read from the DNA. Of 200,000 to 300,000 clones in the sample, 87% were seen once. The data stem from a study of blood T cell repertoires in COVID-19. Overall study context: Spain, Italy and the United States supplied samples that represented acute and convalescent COVID-19. T cells, B-cell-depleted T cells, or PBMCs provided the cDNA or gDNA that served as material.

The sample was peripheral blood. The chain uses TRBV28 and TRBJ1-2, with 9 nucleotides matching TRBD1. The TCR originated in a woman between 45 and 65 years old with acute or convalescent COVID-19. The CDR3 region is CASRDPDRGGGYTF. The CDR3 DNA sequence: TGTGCCAGCAGAGACCCGGACAGGGGCGGCGGCTACACCTTC.